This TCR beta chain appears in the sequencing data of a study of blood T cell repertoires in COVID-19. Methods used by the authors: Reference gene primers were amplified, and this amplification served to estimate nucleated cell counts. Sequencing was performed with immunoSEQ multiplex PCR; in TCRdb, only in-frame clones are kept and a portion is missing. That table is the source of V, J and clone size, and D and trimming were worked out from the DNA. This sample has tens of thousands of clones; approximately 82% occur once, and the top ten carry under 6%. The source is a human donor in a cohort sampled during active COVID-19. The specimen was peripheral blood.

In DNA form, the CDR3 reads TGTGCCAGCCTGGGACAGTTGAACACTGAAGCTTTCTTT. This sequence encodes CASLGQLNTEAFF. This rearrangement joins TRBV2 to TRBJ1-1, with TRBD1 matching over 7 bases. CDR3 length equals 13 residues. The J segment lost 0 bases and the V segment lost 8 bases, leaving 3 bases of the junction unmatched. The V gene's germline CDR1 is SNHLY and CDR2 FYNNEI.